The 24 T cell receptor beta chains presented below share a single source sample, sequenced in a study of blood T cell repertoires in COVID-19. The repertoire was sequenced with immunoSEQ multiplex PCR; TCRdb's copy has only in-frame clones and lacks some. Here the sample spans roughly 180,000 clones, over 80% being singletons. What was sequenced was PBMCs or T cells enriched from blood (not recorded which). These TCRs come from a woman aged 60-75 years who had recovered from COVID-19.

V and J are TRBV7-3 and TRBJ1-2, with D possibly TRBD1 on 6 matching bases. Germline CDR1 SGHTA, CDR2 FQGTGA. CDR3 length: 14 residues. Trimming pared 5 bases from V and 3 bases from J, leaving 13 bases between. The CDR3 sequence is CASSPVGGDYGYTF. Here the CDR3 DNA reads TGTGCCAGCAGCCCCGTAGGGGGAGACTATGGCTACACCTTC.

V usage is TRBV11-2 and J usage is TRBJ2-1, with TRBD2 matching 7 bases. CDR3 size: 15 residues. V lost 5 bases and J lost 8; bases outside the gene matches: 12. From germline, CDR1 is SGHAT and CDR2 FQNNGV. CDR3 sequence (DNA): TGTGCCAGCAGCCCGAGACTAGCTCCAGCATATGAGCAGTTCTTC. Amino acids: CASSPRLAPAYEQFF.

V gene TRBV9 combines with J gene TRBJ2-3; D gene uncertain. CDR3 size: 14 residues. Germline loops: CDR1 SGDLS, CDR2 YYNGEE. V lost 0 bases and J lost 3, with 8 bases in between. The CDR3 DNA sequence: TGTGCCAGCAGCGTAGGATTAGCAACAGATACGCAGTATTTT. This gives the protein CASSVGLATDTQYF.

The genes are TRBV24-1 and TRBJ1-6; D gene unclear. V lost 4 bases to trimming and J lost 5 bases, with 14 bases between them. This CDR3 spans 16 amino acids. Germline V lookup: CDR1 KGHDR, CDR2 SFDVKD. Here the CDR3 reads CATSDPLYQDNSPLHF. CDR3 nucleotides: TGTGCCACCAGTGACCCCCTTTACCAGGATAATTCACCCCTCCACTTT.

The CDR3, as DNA: TGTGCCAGCAGCGTGGGACAGGGAAGCTACAATGAGCAGTTCTTC. Its protein is CASSVGQGSYNEQFF. This chain links TRBV5-4 with TRBJ2-1, with 9 bases lining up with TRBD1. This CDR3 contains 15 residues. V dropped 4 bases and J dropped 3; count of bases not matched to a gene: 5. Germline-derived CDR1 and CDR2 are SGHNT and YYREEE (reference sequence).

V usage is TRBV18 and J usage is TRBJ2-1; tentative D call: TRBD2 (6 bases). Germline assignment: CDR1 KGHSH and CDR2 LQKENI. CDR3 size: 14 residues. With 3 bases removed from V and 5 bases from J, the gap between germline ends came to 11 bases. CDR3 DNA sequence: TGTGCCAGCTCACCTCGGCGCGGGGACAATGAGCAGTTCTTC. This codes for CASSPRRGDNEQFF.

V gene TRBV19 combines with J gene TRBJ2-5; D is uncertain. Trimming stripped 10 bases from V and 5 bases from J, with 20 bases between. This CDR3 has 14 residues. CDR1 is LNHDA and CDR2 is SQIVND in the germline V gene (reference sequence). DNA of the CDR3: TGTGCCACGTTATACCTACCCTCGGTGGAGACCCAGTACTTC. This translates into CATLYLPSVETQYF.

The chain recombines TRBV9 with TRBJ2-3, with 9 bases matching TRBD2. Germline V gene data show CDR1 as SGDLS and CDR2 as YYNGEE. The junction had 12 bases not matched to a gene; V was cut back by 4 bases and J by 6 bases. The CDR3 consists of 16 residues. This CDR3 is CASSPSGTPIGDTQYF. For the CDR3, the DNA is TGTGCCAGCAGCCCTAGCGGGACACCCATCGGGGATACGCAGTATTTT.

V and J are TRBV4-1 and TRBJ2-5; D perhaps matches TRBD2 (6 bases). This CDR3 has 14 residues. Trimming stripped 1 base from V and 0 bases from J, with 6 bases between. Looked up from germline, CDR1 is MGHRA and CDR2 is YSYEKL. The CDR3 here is CASSQGRDQETQYF. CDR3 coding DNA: TGCGCCAGCAGCCAAGGGAGGGACCAAGAGACCCAGTACTTC.

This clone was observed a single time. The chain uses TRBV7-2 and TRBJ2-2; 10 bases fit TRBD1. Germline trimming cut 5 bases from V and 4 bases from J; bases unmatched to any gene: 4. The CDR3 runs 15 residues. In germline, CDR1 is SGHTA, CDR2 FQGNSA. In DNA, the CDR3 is TGTGCCAGCAGCCGGGACAGGGGTGGCACCGGGGAGCTGTTTTTT. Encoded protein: CASSRDRGGTGELFF.

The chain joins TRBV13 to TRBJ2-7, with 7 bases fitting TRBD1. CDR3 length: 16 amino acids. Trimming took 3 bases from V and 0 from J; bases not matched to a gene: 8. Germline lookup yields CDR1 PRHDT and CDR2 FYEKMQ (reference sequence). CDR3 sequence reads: CASSFSVGQFSYEQYF. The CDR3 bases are TGTGCCAGCAGCTTTAGCGTGGGACAGTTCTCCTACGAGCAGTACTTC.

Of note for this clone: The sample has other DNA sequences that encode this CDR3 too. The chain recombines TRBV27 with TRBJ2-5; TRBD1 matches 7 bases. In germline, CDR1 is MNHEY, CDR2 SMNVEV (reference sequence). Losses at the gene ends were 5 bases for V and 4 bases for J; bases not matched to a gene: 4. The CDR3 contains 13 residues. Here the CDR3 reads CASSLTGLETQYF. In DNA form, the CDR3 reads TGTGCCAGCAGTCTGACAGGGTTAGAGACCCAGTACTTC.

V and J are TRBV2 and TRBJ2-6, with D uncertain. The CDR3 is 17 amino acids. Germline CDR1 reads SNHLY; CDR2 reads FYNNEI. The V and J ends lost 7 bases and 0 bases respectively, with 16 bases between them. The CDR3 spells CASNGASTISGANVLTF. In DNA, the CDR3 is TGTGCCAGCAACGGAGCGAGTACGATCTCTGGGGCCAACGTCCTGACTTTC.

CDR3 DNA: TGTGCCAGCAGCGACACTCGCGGGGCACTCTCTGGAAACACCATATATTTT. Its protein product is CASSDTRGALSGNTIYF. The chain employs TRBV5-5 and TRBJ1-3, with a possible D match to TRBD1 (5 bases). The CDR3 has 17 amino acids. The V end was cut by 4 bases, the J end by 0 bases, with 17 bases between. Germline loops: CDR1 SGHKS, CDR2 YYEKEE (reference sequence).

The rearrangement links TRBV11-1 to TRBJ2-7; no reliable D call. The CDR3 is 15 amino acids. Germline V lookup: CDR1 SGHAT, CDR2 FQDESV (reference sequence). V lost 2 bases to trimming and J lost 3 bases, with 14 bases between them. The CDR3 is CASSLSEEGGYEQYF. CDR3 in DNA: TGTGCCAGCAGCTTATCAGAAGAAGGCGGCTACGAGCAGTACTTC.

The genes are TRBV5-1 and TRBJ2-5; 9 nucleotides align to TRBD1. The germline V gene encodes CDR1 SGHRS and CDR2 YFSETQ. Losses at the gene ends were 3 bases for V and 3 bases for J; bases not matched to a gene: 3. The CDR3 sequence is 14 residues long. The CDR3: CASSSTGGEETQYF. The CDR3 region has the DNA TGCGCCAGCAGCTCAACAGGGGGCGAAGAGACCCAGTACTTC.

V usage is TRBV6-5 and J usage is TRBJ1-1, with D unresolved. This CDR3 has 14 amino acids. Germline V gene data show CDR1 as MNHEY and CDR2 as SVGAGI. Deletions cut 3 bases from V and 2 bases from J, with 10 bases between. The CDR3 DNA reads TGTGCCAGCAGTTATTCGGTGGGCAACACTGAAGCTTTCTTT. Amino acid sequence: CASSYSVGNTEAFF.

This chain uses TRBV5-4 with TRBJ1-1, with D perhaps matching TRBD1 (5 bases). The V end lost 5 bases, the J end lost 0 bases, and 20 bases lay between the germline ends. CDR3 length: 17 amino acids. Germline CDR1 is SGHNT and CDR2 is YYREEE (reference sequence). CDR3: CASRPKGGHSVNTEAFF. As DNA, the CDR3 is TGTGCCAGCAGACCTAAGGGAGGACATTCAGTGAACACTGAAGCTTTCTTT.

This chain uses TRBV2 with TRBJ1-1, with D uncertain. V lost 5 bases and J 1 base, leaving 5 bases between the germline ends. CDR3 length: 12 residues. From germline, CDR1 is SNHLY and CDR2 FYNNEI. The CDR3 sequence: CASSRQNTEAFF. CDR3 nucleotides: TGTGCCAGCAGTCGACAGAACACTGAAGCTTTCTTT.

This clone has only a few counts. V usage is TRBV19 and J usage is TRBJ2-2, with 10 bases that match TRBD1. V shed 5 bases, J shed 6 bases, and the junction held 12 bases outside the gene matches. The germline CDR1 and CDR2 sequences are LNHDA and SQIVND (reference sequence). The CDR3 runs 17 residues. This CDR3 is CASSPGTGERDAGELFF. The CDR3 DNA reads TGTGCCAGTAGTCCGGGGACAGGGGAAAGGGATGCCGGGGAGCTGTTTTTT.

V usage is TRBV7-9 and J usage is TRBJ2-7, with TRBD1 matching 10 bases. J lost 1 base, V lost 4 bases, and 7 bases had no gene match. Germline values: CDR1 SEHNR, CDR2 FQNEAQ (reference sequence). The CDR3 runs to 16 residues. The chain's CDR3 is CASSSGQGVRSYEQYF. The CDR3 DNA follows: TGTGCCAGCAGCTCCGGACAGGGGGTCCGGTCCTACGAGCAGTACTTC. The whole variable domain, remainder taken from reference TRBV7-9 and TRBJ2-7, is DTGVSQNPRHKITKRGQNVTFRCDPISEHNRLYWYRQTLGQGPEFLTYFQNEAQLEKSRLLSDRFSAERPKGSFSTLEIQRTEQGDSAMYLCASSSGQGVRSYEQYFGPGTRLTVT.

The CDR3 nucleotides are TGTGCCAGCAGCTCACGTCAACACCTCTCGTACCAAGAGACCCAGTACTTC. This sequence encodes CASSSRQHLSYQETQYF. The rearrangement uses TRBV5-5 and TRBJ2-5, with D hard to call. The CDR3 covers 17 residues. CDR1 and CDR2 (germline): SGHKS, YYEKEE (reference sequence). The ends were cut back, 3 bases at V and 0 bases at J, with 18 bases in the middle.

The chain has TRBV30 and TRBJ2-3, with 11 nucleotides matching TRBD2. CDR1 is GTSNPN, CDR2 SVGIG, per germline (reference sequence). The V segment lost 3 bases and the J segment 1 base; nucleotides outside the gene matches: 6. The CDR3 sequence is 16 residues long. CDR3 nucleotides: TGTGCCTGGAGCATGCCTAGCGGGGGGCGCACAGATACGCAGTATTTT. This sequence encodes CAWSMPSGGRTDTQYF.

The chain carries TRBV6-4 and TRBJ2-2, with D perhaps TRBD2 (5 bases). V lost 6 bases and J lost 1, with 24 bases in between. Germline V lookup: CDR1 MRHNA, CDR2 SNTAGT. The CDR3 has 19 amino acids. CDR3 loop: CASRSQYLTGRQNTGELFF. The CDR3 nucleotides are TGTGCCAGCAGGTCCCAGTACCTCACGGGGAGACAGAACACCGGGGAGCTGTTTTTT.